These 2 T cell receptor beta chains came from one sample sequenced in a study of spatial heterogeneity in lung cancer (dated 2019 in TCRdb). Read against the paper, the sample's time point label means: sample taken at primary tumor resection. Libraries were made using 5' RACE. Sequencing relied on a NextSeq 500. TCRdb redid the processing of the public reads, applying fastp at Q25 and MiXCR, and retained in-frame beta chains. A single entry per CDR3 protein holds the most common genes and DNA from its merged rows. The sample table contains some 21,000 distinct CDR3 sequences; only one count was recorded for 3.3% of them. The biggest ten clones account for 25% to 30% of the sample. Sequences were derived from PBMCs, sampled at surgery. The receptors here all came from a female donor with early-stage non-small cell lung cancer.

This clonotype was counted at least ten times. This CDR3 reads CSAKPGQGTYEQYF. The CDR3, as DNA: TGCAGTGCTAAACCTGGACAGGGGACCTACGAGCAGTACTTC. The chain has TRBV20-1 and TRBJ2-7, with TRBD1 identical over 9 bases. The V segment lost 4 bases and the J segment 2 bases; nucleotides outside the gene matches: 6. Germline V lookup: CDR1 DFQATT, CDR2 SNEGSKA (reference sequence). There are 14 residues in the CDR3.

This clonotype was seen ten or more times. The rearrangement links TRBV5-1 to TRBJ2-3, with D unresolved. The CDR3 runs 14 residues. The V end was cut by 0 bases, the J end by 2 bases, with 7 bases between. CDR1 SGHRS and CDR2 YFSETQ come from the germline V gene. CDR3 nucleotides: TGCGCCAGCAGCTTGGACACCTTCACAGATACGCAGTATTTT. Its translation is CASSLDTFTDTQYF.